The TCR beta chain described here comes from a study of blood T cells in healthy people across ages (dated by TCRdb to 2013 to 2016). As for the study more broadly: Template switching captured roughly one uniquely barcoded TCR beta cDNA molecule per two T cells in model experiments. Using deep sequencing normalized with unique cDNA molecular identifiers, the study measured how TCR beta repertoire diversity changes with age. The study analyzed two additional independent replicas of 1 million unique cDNA reads from the same blood draw for two donors, one aged 18 to 29 and one aged 80 or older. Four age groups were formed from the donors: young (average approximately 16 years), middle-aged (just under 40), aged (under 70) and long-lived (roughly 81).

The donors were 40 or so Caucasian individuals from Russia, aged roughly 6 to 100 years, who were systemically healthy. Approximately 11 milliliters of peripheral blood were drawn from each donor into EDTA-treated Vacutainer tubes. PBMCs were isolated by Ficoll-Paque density-gradient centrifugation, with at least 6 million obtained per sample. Total RNA, at least 5 micrograms per sample, was extracted from PBMCs with Trizol reagent. Naive CD45RAhigh/CD27high T cell percentages were measured by flow cytometry on a PBMC aliquot from every donor. This clonotype turned up a few times. The specificity of this receptor is unknown. No base-level quality is on record; no much larger clone is a single base apart. The CDR3 numbers 16 residues from cysteine through phenylalanine. The entry retains the CDR3 DNA only, 48 bases that are in frame from base 1. Relative to germline, V is 5 bases shorter and J is 0 bases shorter, with 14 bases between their ends. The germline V gene yields MDHEN for CDR1 and SYDVKM for CDR2.

Library preparation was by 5' RACE. Instrument on record: Illumina HiSeq 2500. A second PCR of about 7 to 12 cycles was performed with a sample-barcoded 5' primer and a J-beta primer mix. Each TCR beta cDNA molecule received a unique molecular identifier from a template-switch 5' adaptor carrying 12 random nucleotides. At least 2.5 million CDR3-containing paired-end reads were obtained from each sample. The Mint cDNA synthesis kit, primed by a TRBC-specific oligonucleotide, was used to synthesize first-strand cDNA from all RNA. Following uracil-DNA glycosylase treatment, all cDNA underwent a first 18-cycle PCR with the universal primers M1SS and BC2_uni_R. The authors processed their data as follows. Normalization of each sample was performed by random selection of 1 million high-quality reads, each carrying a distinct molecular identifier. Reads with shared molecular identifiers were discarded instead of being binned into consensus sequences. MiTCR, set to a Q25 quality threshold and the strictest error-elimination algorithm, was used for CDR3 identification, clonotype clustering and error correction. Lower-bound total TCR beta diversity was estimated with a nonparametric unseen species model using Euler transformation. TCRdb took the public reads, trimmed them with fastp at Q25, ran MiXCR for clone calling and kept in-frame beta chains. Entries that share a CDR3 protein sequence are merged under the most common genes and DNA. The V and J calls shown here were made by TCRdb, not taken from the authors' results. The sample data list almost 550,000 distinct CDR3 sequences, and approximately 25% of these were observed just once. The ten largest clones capture approximately 8.7% of the sample.

What the research found in general, with its limitations: Observed TCR beta diversity per million T cells fell roughly linearly with age, and a significant reduction was already apparent by age roughly 40. Because the CMV infection status of the donors was unknown, age-related changes in expanded clonotypes may potentially have been confounded. Conclusive comparison of naive and antigen-experienced compartments was prevented by the profiling of bulk unsorted PBMCs. Compared with the aged group, the long-lived group had more naive CD4+ T cells, fewer expanded clones and increased TCR diversity, a pattern suggesting age selection. Total diversity estimates from one million sequenced T cells were considered lower bounds and underestimates. There was a strong correlation between observed TCR beta diversity and the percentage of naive T cells measured by flow cytometry.

This sample also appeared in a second study, on T cells of mothers and their children. That second publication adds: Nine systemically healthy Caucasian individuals served as donors, namely three mothers together with their six children. cDNA synthesis used all of the extracted RNA, with 1.5 ug of RNA in each 15 ul reaction. Sample barcodes and 2-4 random nucleotides were added via the M1S primer in the second PCR. Over 8 million TCR beta CDR3 reads came from each mother, compared with about 3 million reads from each child. Thymic selection similarly shapes TCR recombination output in related and unrelated pairs, with minor effect from inherited differences. Normalized repertoire overlap was always slightly but never significantly higher in related than unrelated mother-child pairs. No persistent microchimeric T cell clones were detected, at a sensitivity of about 100 clones per million clonotypes. Deep NGS was used in the study to compare the TCR beta repertoires of mothers and children and to look for features that separate related mother-child pairs from unrelated individuals. On average, the children were roughly 10 +/- 4 years old, while the mothers were approximately 40 +/- 4 years old. After adapter ligation was performed with NEBNext reagents, the libraries were sequenced on an Illumina HiSeq 2000 with 100+100 nt paired-end reads. To prevent cross-contamination, the mother and child libraries were prepared one month apart and sequenced in separate runs. For each donor, somewhere between roughly 450,000 and 2,200,000 distinct TCR beta clonotypes were identified. Naive TCR beta clonotypes were estimated from low-frequency clonotypes matched to each donor's FACS-determined naive share, without sorting.

The chain employs TRBV28 and TRBJ2-4, with TRBD1 as a weak D call on 6 bases. The origin of this receptor is a boy aged 10-17 years in good health. The material sequenced was blood. The encoded CDR3 is CASSVPGQQAKNIQYF. The DNA reads TGTGCCAGCAGTGTACCGGGACAACAAGCCAAAAACATTCAGTACTTC. This CDR3, with the reference TRBV28 and TRBJ2-4 proteins standing in past its ends, gives the full variable domain DVKVTQSSRYLVKRTGEKVFLECVQDMDHENMFWYRQDPGLGLRLIYFSYDVKMKEKGDIPEGYSVSREKKERFSLILESASTNQTSMYLCASSVPGQQAKNIQYFGAGTRLSVL.